Following are 15 T cell receptor beta chains from one sample sequenced in a study of spatial heterogeneity in lung cancer. The time point was: sample taken at primary tumor resection. Using its own MiXCR run on the 5' RACE reads, TCRdb lists one record per CDR3 protein. The sample holds about 11,000 distinct CDR3 sequences; roughly 5.2% are singletons and the top ten take about an eighth. Their cognate antigens are unknown. General study findings and limits: For expanded intratumoral alpha and beta TCRs, counts tracked tumor mutation counts.

The source was lung tumor tissue, collected at surgery. These receptors originate from a male donor with early-stage non-small cell lung cancer.

In this sample, this clonotype turned up many times. This beta chain slipped into a library made for alpha chains as a stray read, so its size is not meaningful. The CDR3 coding sequence is TGCAGTGCTAGCGACGGACAGGATTACACTGAAGCTTTCTTT. This sequence encodes CSASDGQDYTEAFF. The chain has TRBV20-1 and TRBJ1-1, with 7 bases matching TRBD1. V was clipped by 3 bases and J by 3 bases; unmatched bases: 7. The germline V gene encodes CDR1 DFQATT and CDR2 SNEGSKA (reference sequence). This CDR3 comprises 14 residues.

The sample holds many counts of this clonotype. This beta chain represents an off-target read in a library built for alpha chains; its size is of limited meaning. The chain joins TRBV28 to TRBJ1-5; D is perhaps TRBD1 (6 bases). The CDR3 totals 15 residues. V was clipped by 6 bases and J by 2 bases, with 14 bases between them. Germline-derived CDR1 and CDR2 are MDHEN and SYDVKM. CDR3 loop: CASSFGGAGNQPQHF. The CDR3 DNA is TGTGCCAGCAGCTTCGGGGGGGCCGGCAATCAGCCCCAGCATTTT.

Turning to this clonotype: This beta chain appears as a stray read in a library generated for alpha chains; its size is not informative. This CDR3 reads CASSSGQGGYEQYF. DNA of the CDR3: TGTGCCAGCAGCTCGGGACAGGGAGGCTACGAGCAGTACTTC. The chain links TRBV28 to TRBJ2-7, with 9 positions matching TRBD1. This CDR3 has 14 amino acids. Germline CDR1 MDHEN, CDR2 SYDVKM. V was clipped by 6 bases and J by 3 bases; unmatched bases: 6.

On this clonotype: Since the library was made to target alpha chains, this beta chain is a stray read and its abundance is not meaningful. The CDR3 loop reads CASSQGGGVNSPLHF. DNA of the CDR3: TGTGCCAGCAGCCAAGGAGGCGGGGTAAATTCACCCCTCCACTTT. J is TRBJ1-6 and V is TRBV7-3; D is unresolved. V dropped 5 bases and J dropped 7 bases, with 15 bases sitting between them. The V gene's germline CDR1 is SGHTA and CDR2 FQGTGA. The CDR3 totals 15 residues.

In its sample, this clonotype ranks as medium-sized. A library prepared for alpha chains yielded this beta chain as an off-target read; its size is of little meaning. The CDR3 region is CATSRDEGTEAFF. CDR3 DNA: TGTGCCACCTCCCGAGATGAAGGGACTGAAGCTTTCTTT. The J gene is TRBJ1-1, the V gene TRBV6-1; no clear D. CDR1 is MNHNS and CDR2 is SASEGT in the germline V gene. V lost 10 bases, J lost 5 bases, and 17 bases lay in between. The CDR3 covers 13 residues.

This clonotype was observed many times. A library made for alpha chains picked up this beta chain off target, so its size means little. This chain joins TRBV2 and TRBJ1-2; 8 positions match TRBD1. Trimming cost V 6 bases and J 8 bases; bases outside gene matches: 11. The CDR3 consists of 14 residues. Germline V gene data show CDR1 as SNHLY and CDR2 as FYNNEI. CDR3 region: CASSVVQGAAGYTF. In DNA, the CDR3 is TGTGCCAGCAGCGTCGTGCAGGGGGCTGCCGGCTACACCTTC.

This clonotype counts as medium-sized (0.01 to 0.1%). This beta chain lies outside the target of a library built for alpha chains; its clone size means little. J is TRBJ1-3 and V is TRBV7-9, with no clear D. The CDR3 totals 17 residues. Per germline, CDR1 SEHNR and CDR2 FQNEAQ (reference sequence). V was cut by 5 bases and J by 6 bases, with 23 bases left in between. The CDR3 DNA follows: TGTGCCAGCAGCCGCCCCCCCGATGCTTTCCCCGCAAACACCATATATTTT. This codes for CASSRPPDAFPANTIYF.

This clonotype was seen a few times. Found in a library prepared for alpha chains, this beta chain is an off-target read, and its abundance has little meaning. V usage is TRBV7-8 and J usage is TRBJ1-1, with D unresolved. Germline values: CDR1 SGHVS, CDR2 FQNEAQ. Between the trimmed V and J ends, which lost 0 bases and 2 bases, there was a span of 7 bases. CDR3 length equals 14 residues. In nucleotides, the CDR3 is TGTGCCAGCAGCTTAGCGTTTGACAACACTGAAGCTTTCTTT. Translation gives CASSLAFDNTEAFF.

This clonotype is medium-sized by share. This beta chain is a stray read from a library made for alpha chains; its abundance is not meaningful. The V call is TRBV2, the J call TRBJ2-3; D is possibly TRBD1 (5 bases). Per germline, CDR1 SNHLY and CDR2 FYNNEI. V shed 6 bases and J shed 2 bases, with 9 bases lying between them. The CDR3 covers 13 residues. CDR3 region: CASRTDNTDTQYF. The DNA of the CDR3 is TGTGCCAGCAGGACAGATAACACAGATACGCAGTATTTT.

About this clonotype itself: For a library built for alpha chains, this beta chain is a stray read; little rests on its size. The chain links TRBV6-5 to TRBJ1-1, with D unclear. CDR3 length: 15 residues. The V gene's germline CDR1 is MNHEY and CDR2 SVGAGI. V shed 5 bases and J shed 6 bases, with 19 bases lying between them. The CDR3 DNA is TGTGCCAGCAGTCCCCGCGGAGGGTCGGAAGCTGAAGCTTTCTTT. Translating it yields CASSPRGGSEAEAFF.

This clonotype was counted at least ten times. This beta chain appears as a stray read in a library generated for alpha chains; its size is not informative. The chain couples TRBV12-3 or TRBV12-4 to TRBJ2-2; 8 bases fit TRBD2. J gave up 5 bases and V 6 bases, and 8 bases lay outside the gene matches. The CDR3 spans 15 residues. The CDR3 DNA sequence: TGTGCCAGCAGACCAGCGGGAGTAGGAACCGGGGAGCTGTTTTTT. It codes for CASRPAGVGTGELFF.

By its share, this clonotype is medium-sized. The library was prepared for alpha chains; this beta chain is a stray read, so its frequency means little. The chain combines TRBV4-3 with TRBJ1-5, with D possibly TRBD1 on 6 matching bases. The CDR3 contains 17 residues. Deletions cut 0 bases from V and 4 bases from J, with 16 bases between. Germline V lookup: CDR1 LGHNA, CDR2 YSLEER. The CDR3 spells CASSQDLMQGSNQPQHF. CDR3 DNA sequence: TGCGCCAGCAGCCAAGATCTTATGCAGGGGTCGAATCAGCCCCAGCATTTT.

This clonotype showed up many times. Since it is a stray read in a library aimed at alpha chains, this beta chain has a size that is not meaningful. The rearrangement joins TRBV29-1 to TRBJ1-2, with D unclear. Per germline, CDR1 SQVTM and CDR2 ANQGSEA. V was shortened by 6 bases and J by 1 base, with 9 bases between the two germline ends. This CDR3 spans 12 amino acids. CDR3 sequence (DNA): TGCAGCGTGATGGACGGTAACTATGGCTACACCTTC. It yields the protein CSVMDGNYGYTF. The full variable domain, completed using reference TRBV29-1 and TRBJ1-2, is SAVISQKPSRDICQRGTSLTIQCQVDSQVTMMFWYRQQPGQSLTLIATANQGSEATYESGFVIDKFPISRPNLTFSTLTVSNMSPEDSSIYLCSVMDGNYGYTFGSGTRLTVV.

There are many counts of this clonotype. Because this beta chain is a stray read in a library intended to capture alpha chains, its abundance should not be given much weight. The V gene is TRBV20-1, the J gene TRBJ2-7, with D possibly TRBD1 on 6 matching bases. CDR1 and CDR2 from the germline V gene are DFQATT and SNEGSKA (reference sequence). The CDR3 is made up of 15 amino acids. Trimming removed 0 bases from V and 3 bases from J, with 15 bases in between. The CDR3, as DNA: TGCAGTGCTAGAGATCAGGACAGCCTAGGCTACGAGCAGTACTTC. It yields the protein CSARDQDSLGYEQYF.

As for this clonotype: This beta chain appears as a stray read in a library generated for alpha chains; its size is not informative. The V and J genes are TRBV5-6 and TRBJ1-4; D gene unclear. The CDR3 runs to 13 residues. Trimming removed 5 bases at V and 8 bases at J, with 13 bases between. From germline, CDR1 is SGHDT and CDR2 YYEEEE. The DNA for the CDR3 is TGTGCCAGCAGTTCGGGGAGTAGCGAAAAACTGTTTTTT. Protein sequence: CASSSGSSEKLFF.